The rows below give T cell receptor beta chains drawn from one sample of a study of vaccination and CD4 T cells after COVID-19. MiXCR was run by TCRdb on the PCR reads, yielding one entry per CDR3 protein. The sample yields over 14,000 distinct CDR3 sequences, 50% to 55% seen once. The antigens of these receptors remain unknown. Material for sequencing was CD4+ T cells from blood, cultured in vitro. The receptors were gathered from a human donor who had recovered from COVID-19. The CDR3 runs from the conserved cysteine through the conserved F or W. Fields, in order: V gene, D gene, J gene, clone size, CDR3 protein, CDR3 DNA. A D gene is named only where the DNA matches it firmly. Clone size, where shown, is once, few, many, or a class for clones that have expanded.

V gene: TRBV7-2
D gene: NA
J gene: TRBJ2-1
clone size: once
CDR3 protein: CASSVRSSREQFF
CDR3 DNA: TGTGCCAGCAGCGTTCGATCTAGCCGCGAGCAGTTCTTC

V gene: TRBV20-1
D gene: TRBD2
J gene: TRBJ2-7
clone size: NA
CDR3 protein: CSARDVSGSLDEQYF
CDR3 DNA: TGCAGTGCTAGAGATGTTAGCGGGAGTTTGGACGAGCAGTACTTC

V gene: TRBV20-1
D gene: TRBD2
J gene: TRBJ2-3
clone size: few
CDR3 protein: CSATREGISTDTQYF
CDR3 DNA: TGCAGTGCTACACGGGAGGGAATCAGCACAGATACGCAGTATTTT

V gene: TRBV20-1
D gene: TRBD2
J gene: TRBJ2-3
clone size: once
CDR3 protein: CSAPGLASVGDTQYF
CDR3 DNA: TGCAGTGCTCCTGGACTAGCCTCTGTGGGAGATACGCAGTATTTT

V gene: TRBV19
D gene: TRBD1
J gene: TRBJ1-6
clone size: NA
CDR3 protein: CASKDRVNSPLHF
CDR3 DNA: TGTGCCAGTAAGGACAGGGTAAATTCACCCCTCCACTTT

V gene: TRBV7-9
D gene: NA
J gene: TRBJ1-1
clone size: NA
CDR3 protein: CASSLGRGNTEAFF
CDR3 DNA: TGTGCCAGCAGCTTAGGGCGGGGGAACACTGAAGCTTTCTTT

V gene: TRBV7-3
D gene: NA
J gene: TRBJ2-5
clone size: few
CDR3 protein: CASSLAVQETQYF
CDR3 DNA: TGTGCCAGCAGCTTAGCGGTACAAGAGACCCAGTACTTC

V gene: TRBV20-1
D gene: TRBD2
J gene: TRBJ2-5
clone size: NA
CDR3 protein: CSAREREGFKTQYF
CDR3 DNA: TGCAGTGCTCGCGAGCGGGAGGGCTTTAAGACCCAGTACTTC

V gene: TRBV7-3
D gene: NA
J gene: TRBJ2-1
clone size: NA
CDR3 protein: CASSLGGSYNEQFF
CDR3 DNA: TGTGCCAGCAGCTTAGGTGGGTCCTACAATGAGCAGTTCTTC

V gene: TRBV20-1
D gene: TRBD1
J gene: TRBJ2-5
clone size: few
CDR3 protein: CSAFGTGQETQYF
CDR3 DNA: TGCAGTGCATTTGGGACAGGACAAGAGACCCAGTACTTC

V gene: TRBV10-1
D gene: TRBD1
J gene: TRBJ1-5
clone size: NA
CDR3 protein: CASSERDRGNQPQHF
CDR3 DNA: TGCGCCAGCAGTGAGCGGGACAGGGGGAATCAGCCCCAGCATTTT

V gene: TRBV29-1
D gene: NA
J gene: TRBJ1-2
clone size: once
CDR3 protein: CSVVPGYTF
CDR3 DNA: TGCAGCGTTGTTCCTGGCTACACCTTC

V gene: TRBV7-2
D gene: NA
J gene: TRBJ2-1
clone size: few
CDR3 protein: CASSLAFQGRWGEQFF
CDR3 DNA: TGTGCCAGCAGCTTAGCTTTCCAGGGTCGTTGGGGTGAGCAGTTCTTC

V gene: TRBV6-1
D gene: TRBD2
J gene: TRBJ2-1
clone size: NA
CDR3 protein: CASLSSGRGGEQFF
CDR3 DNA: TGTGCCAGCCTTTCTAGCGGGAGGGGCGGTGAGCAGTTCTTC

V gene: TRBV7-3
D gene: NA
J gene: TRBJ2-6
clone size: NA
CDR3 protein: CASRGGSGANVLTF
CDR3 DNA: TGTGCCAGCAGAGGGGGGTCCGGGGCCAACGTCCTGACTTTC

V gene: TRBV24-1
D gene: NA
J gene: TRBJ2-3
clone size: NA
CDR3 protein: CATGVDSRDTQYF
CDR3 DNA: TGTGCCACAGGGGTAGACTCTAGGGATACGCAGTATTTT

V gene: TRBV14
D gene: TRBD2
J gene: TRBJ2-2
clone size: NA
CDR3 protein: CASSQALAGAGELFF
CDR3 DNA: TGTGCCAGCAGCCAAGCGCTAGCGGGAGCCGGGGAGCTGTTTTTT

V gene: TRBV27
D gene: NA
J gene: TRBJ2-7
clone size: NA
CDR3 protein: CASSNQPFFSKRDF
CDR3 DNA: TGTGCCAGCAGTAACCAGCCCTTCTTCTCTAAAAGGGACTTC

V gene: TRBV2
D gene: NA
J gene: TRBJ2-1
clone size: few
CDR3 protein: CASSPTTGRQVGDEQFF
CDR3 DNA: TGTGCCAGCAGTCCAACGACCGGGAGACAGGTTGGGGATGAGCAGTTCTTC

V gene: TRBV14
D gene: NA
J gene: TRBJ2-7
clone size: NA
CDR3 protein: CASSPRGMQEQYF
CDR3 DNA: TGTGCCAGCAGCCCCCGTGGGATGCAAGAGCAGTACTTC

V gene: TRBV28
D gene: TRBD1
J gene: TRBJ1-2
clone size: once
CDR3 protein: CASQPPSGTAYGYTF
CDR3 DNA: TGTGCCAGCCAACCCCCCAGCGGGACAGCCTATGGCTACACCTTC

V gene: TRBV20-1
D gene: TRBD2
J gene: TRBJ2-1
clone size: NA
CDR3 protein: CSARGVSGSSYNEQFF
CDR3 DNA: TGCAGTGCTAGGGGTGTTAGCGGGAGCTCCTACAATGAGCAGTTCTTC

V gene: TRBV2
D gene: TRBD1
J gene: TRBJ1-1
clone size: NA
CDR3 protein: CASLRGLSNTEAFF
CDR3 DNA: TGTGCCAGCCTAAGGGGGCTCTCGAACACTGAAGCTTTCTTT

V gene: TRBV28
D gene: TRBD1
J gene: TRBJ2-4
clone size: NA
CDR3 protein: CASTIAGGPRNIQYF
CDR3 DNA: TGTGCCAGCACTATCGCAGGGGGCCCTCGAAACATTCAGTACTTC

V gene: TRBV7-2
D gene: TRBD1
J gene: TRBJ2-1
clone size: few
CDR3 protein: CASSSQGVNEQFF
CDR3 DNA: TGTGCCAGCAGCTCACAGGGGGTTAATGAGCAGTTCTTC

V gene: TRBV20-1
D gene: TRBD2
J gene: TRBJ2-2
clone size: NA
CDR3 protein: CSARTRVAGGTGELFF
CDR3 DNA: TGCAGTGCTAGGACCAGAGTAGCGGGAGGCACCGGGGAGCTGTTTTTT

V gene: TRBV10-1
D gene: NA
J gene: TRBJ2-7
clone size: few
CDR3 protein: CASSESVYEQYF
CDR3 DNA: TGCGCCAGCAGTGAGTCTGTGTACGAGCAGTACTTC

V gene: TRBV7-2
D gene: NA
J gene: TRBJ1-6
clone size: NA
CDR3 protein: CASSLRQVESSPLHF
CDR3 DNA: TGTGCCAGCAGCCTAAGACAGGTCGAGAGTTCACCCCTCCACTTT

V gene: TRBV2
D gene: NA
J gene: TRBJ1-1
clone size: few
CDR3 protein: CASSGGPGLVTEAFF
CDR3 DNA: TGTGCCAGCAGTGGGGGGCCGGGGCTCGTTACTGAAGCTTTCTTT

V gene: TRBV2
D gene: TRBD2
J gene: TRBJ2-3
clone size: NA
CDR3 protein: CASRTRTSGTDTQYF
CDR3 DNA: TGTGCCAGCAGGACCAGGACTAGCGGAACAGATACGCAGTATTTT

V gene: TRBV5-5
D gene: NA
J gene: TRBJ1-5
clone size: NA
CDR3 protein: CASSLLQGDQPQHF
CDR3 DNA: TGTGCCAGCAGCTTGTTGCAGGGCGATCAGCCCCAGCATTTT

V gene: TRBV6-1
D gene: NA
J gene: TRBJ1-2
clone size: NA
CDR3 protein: CASSDGWISYGYTF
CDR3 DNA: TGTGCCAGCAGTGATGGTTGGATTTCCTATGGCTACACCTTC